This record looks at one T cell receptor (beta chain) sequence and its context. Its antigen is not identified. Germline V CDR1 and CDR2: SGHRS, YFSETQ. V was trimmed by 5 bases and J by 1 base, leaving 9 bases between them. The CDR3 covers 13 residues. The data stem from a study of PD-L1 blockade in urothelial cancer. On the study more broadly: The median number of T cells present in blood samples was roughly 130,000. Broader study findings: Survival was better when pretreatment blood TCR clonality fell below the median. It was durable-benefit patients whose tumor-associated blood clones expanded more at 3 weeks.

The protocol was immunoSEQ multiplex PCR, while the TCRdb copy is restricted to in-frame clones and leaves out a portion. This sample has about 88,000 clones, with more than 90% found just once. Urothelial carcinoma affected the patients, and it was locally advanced or metastatic. Sequenced material: PBMCs, taken around atezolizumab (anti-PD-L1) treatment. The TCR originated in a man in his sixties with urothelial cancer. The V and J genes are TRBV5-1 and TRBJ1-1, with D unresolved. The CDR3 loop is CASRLNTNTEAFF. The CDR3 coding sequence is TGCGCCAGCAGACTAAACACGAACACTGAAGCTTTCTTT.